In its sample, the clone carrying this T cell receptor (beta chain) was seen many times. Its target is unknown. The source of the sample is a study of molecular identifiers for immune sequencing clone quantification. Based on a CD8+CD4-CCR7+CD45RA+ profile, naive CD8 T cells were sorted. Overall study results and limits: Clones that exceeded 20 RNA copies held over 99% of effector molecules, yet under 1% in naive cells. Highly expanded clone sizes could be underestimated by identical TCR molecules that share a barcode.

Germline V gives CDR1 SGHVS, CDR2 FQNEAQ. V was cut by 1 base and J by 0 bases, with 7 bases left in between. CDR3 length equals 14 residues. Making the bulk TCR libraries relied on previously described methods and listed TCR primers. TCRdb independently ran MiXCR on the PCR reads; one entry per CDR3 protein. In the table there are 250,000 to 400,000 distinct CDR3 sequences, 20% to 25% of which are singletons. Sequencing used naive CD8+ T cells from blood, with Jurkat cell RNA spiked in. Described subset: FACS-sorted CD8+CD4-CCR7+CD45RA+ naive T cells. The receptor comes from a human donor in good health. Some libraries in this study had Jurkat cell RNA spiked in. The V and J genes are TRBV7-8 and TRBJ2-7, with D unclear. CDR3 region: CASSLGVVSYEQYF. CDR3 nucleotides: TGTGCCAGCAGCTTAGGAGTAGTCTCCTACGAGCAGTACTTC.